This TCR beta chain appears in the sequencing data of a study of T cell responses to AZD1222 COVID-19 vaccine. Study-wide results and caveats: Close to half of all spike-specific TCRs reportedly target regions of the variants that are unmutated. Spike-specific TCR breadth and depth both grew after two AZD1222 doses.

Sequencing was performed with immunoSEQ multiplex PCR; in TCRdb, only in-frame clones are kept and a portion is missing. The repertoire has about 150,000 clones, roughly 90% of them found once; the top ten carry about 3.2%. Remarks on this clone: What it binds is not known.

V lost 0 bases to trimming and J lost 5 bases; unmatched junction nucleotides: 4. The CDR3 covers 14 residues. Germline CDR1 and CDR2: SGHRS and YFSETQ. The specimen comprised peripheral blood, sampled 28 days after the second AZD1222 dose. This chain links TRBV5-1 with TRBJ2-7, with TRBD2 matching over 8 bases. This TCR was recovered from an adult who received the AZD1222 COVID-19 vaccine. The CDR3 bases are TGCGCCAGCAGCTTGGTAGCGGGGCGCAACGAGCAGTACTTC. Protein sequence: CASSLVAGRNEQYF.